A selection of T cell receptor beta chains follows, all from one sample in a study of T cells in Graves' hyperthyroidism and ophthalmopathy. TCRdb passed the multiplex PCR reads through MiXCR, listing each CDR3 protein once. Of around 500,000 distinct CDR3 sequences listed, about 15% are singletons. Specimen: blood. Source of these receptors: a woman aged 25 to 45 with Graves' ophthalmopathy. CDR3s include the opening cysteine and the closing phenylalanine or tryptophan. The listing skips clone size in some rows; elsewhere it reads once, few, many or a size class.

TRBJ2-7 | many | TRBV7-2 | CASSSTEGSHEQYF
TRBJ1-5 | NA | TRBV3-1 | CASSQSGTSNQPQHF
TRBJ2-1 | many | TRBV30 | CAWRGYNEQFF
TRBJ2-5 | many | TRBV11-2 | CASSLVVLAQKETQYF
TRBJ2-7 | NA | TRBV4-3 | CASSQRTSYYEQYF
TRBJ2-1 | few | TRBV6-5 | CVSSYSPQGAFDEQFF
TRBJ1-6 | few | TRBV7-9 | CASSPMGQGDNSPLHF
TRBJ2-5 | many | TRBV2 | CARSRTGRVGETQYF
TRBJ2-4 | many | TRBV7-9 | CASSYGSVPIAKNIQYF
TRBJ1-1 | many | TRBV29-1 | CSVGPGTGFGTEAFF
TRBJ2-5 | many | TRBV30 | CAWRGQGKVTQYF
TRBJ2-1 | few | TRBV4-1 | CASRRRPELGLGNEQFF
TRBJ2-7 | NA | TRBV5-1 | CASSLSAGRLYEQYF
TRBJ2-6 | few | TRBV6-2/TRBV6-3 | CASSYLDRSLLLVLTF
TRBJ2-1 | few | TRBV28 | CASSLYGKQQFF
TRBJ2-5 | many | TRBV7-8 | CASSLLGGVGETQYF
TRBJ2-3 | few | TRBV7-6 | CASSLTSALGDTQYF
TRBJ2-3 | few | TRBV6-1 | CASRPFTGTSADTQYF
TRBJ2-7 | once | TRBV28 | CASSLSGTVVSYEQYF
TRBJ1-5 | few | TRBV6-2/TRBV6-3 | CASSLGTGRQPQHF
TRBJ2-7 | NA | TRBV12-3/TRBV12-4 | CASSPSSGRSGEQYF
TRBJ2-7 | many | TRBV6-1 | CASSPSQGREQYF
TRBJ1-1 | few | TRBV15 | CATSRGIVEAFF
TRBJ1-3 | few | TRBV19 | CASSTEDGNTIYF
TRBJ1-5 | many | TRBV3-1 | CASSPAHTGVKQPQHF
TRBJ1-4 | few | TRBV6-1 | CATTKQGISNEKLFF
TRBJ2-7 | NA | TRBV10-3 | CAVTGQGARNEQYF
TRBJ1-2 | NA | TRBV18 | CASSLGGSRRQKIYGYTF
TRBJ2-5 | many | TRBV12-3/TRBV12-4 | CASSLTGPQETQYF
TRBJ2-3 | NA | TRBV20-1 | CSASSPGLPITDTQYF
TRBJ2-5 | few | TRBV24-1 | CATSDSKREMGETQYF
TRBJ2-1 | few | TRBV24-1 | CATSDSPGQGEFF
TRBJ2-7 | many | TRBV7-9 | CASSSDWAGAYEQYF
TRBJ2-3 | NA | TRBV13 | CASSTTSSTDTQYF
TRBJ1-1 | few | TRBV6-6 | CASSYTGWTGQNTEAFF
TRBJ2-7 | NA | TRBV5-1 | CASSQTNSYEQYF
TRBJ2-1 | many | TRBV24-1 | CATSDFPTGGHEQFF
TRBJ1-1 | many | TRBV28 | CASSLNRRKNTEAFF
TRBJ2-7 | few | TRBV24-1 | CATSDFTSYDEQYF
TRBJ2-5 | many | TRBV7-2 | CASSLTGGRSGGQYF
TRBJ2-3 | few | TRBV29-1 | CSVEPQGPGTDTQYF
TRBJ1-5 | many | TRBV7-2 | CASSWAGSNQPQHF
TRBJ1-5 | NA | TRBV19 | CASSPWGGGNQPQHF
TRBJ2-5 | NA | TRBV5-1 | CASSEQGWETQYF
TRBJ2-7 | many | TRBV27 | CASSRKIRDSRGPDYEQYF
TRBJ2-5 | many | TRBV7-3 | CASSYDRGQETQYF
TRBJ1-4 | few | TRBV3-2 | CASRGRDSEKLFF
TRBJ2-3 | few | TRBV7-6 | CASSLKKGQVKGDTDTQYF
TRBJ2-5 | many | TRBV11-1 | CASSHGQGGEETQYF
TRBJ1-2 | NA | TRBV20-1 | CSASGDRGQDYGYTF
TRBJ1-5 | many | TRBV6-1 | CASSPRTGDNQPQHF
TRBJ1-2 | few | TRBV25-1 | CATYRDGGYGYTF
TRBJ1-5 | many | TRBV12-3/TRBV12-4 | CASSSHSGTGNQPQHF
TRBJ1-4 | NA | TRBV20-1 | CSARDSVLGSNEKLFF
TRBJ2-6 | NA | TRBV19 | CASQISGANVLTF
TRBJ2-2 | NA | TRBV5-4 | CASSLNRAHTGELFF